A selection of T cell receptor beta chains follows, all from one sample in a study of shared clonotypes between healthy human individuals. Sequencing was performed with immunoSEQ multiplex PCR; in TCRdb, only in-frame clones are kept and a portion is missing. The sample has just over 2,000,000 clones; 85% to 95% are singletons. Sequences were obtained from naive CD4+ T cells sorted from blood. These receptors originate from a young man in good health. The CDR3 runs from the conserved cysteine through the conserved F or W. A D gene is named only where the DNA matches it firmly. The size entry is marked missing in some rows and otherwise reads once, few, many or a size class.

V gene	clone size	CDR3 length	D gene	J gene	CDR3 protein	CDR3 DNA
TRBV4-1	.	18	TRBD2	TRBJ2-2	CASSRFGAGLAVPGELFF	TGCGCCAGCAGCCGCTTCGGAGCGGGACTAGCAGTACCCGGGGAGCTGTTTTTT
TRBV5-6	.	17	.	TRBJ2-2	CASSLSGSGLYTGELFF	TGTGCCAGCAGCTTGTCCGGGTCAGGGTTGTACACCGGGGAGCTGTTTTTT
TRBV15	.	13	.	TRBJ1-2	CATSRQGFYGYTF	TGTGCCACCAGCAGACAGGGTTTCTATGGCTACACCTTC
TRBV5-1	.	18	TRBD2	TRBJ2-7	CASSLTSGNKMGSYEQYF	TGCGCCAGCAGCTTGACTAGCGGGAATAAGATGGGCTCCTACGAGCAGTACTTC
TRBV11-1	.	16	.	TRBJ2-1	CASSPRREESYNEQFF	TGTGCCAGCAGCCCCCGAAGGGAGGAATCCTACAATGAGCAGTTCTTC
TRBV10-3	.	16	.	TRBJ1-1	CAISETLRAGSDEAFF	TGTGCCATCAGTGAGACCCTCAGGGCAGGGAGTGATGAAGCTTTCTTT
TRBV18	.	16	TRBD1	TRBJ2-2	CASSPTTGVGTGELFF	TGTGCCAGCTCACCTACTACAGGGGTTGGCACCGGGGAGCTGTTTTTT
TRBV4-1	.	16	.	TRBJ2-3	CASSQVHGSGTDTQYF	TGCGCCAGCAGCCAAGTCCATGGGTCCGGTACAGATACGCAGTATTTT
TRBV7-8	.	14	TRBD1	TRBJ1-6	CASSLGTGNSPLHF	TGTGCCAGCAGCTTAGGGACAGGGAATTCACCCCTCCACTTT
TRBV6-6	.	15	TRBD1	TRBJ2-2	CASSPRTGVAGELFF	TGTGCCAGCAGTCCTAGGACAGGGGTCGCCGGGGAGCTGTTTTTT
TRBV7-9	.	11	TRBD2	TRBJ2-1	CASSFTGGQFF	TGTGCCAGCAGTTTTACGGGGGGGCAGTTCTTC
TRBV28	.	14	.	TRBJ1-2	CASSDWTEVNGYTF	TGTGCCAGCAGCGATTGGACGGAGGTAAATGGCTACACCTTC
TRBV5-1	.	16	.	TRBJ2-5	CASSRTWTVGRETQYF	TGCGCCAGCAGCCGTACTTGGACAGTGGGACGGGAGACCCAGTACTTC
TRBV4-3	.	15	TRBD1	TRBJ2-7	CASSQYRDRDYEQYF	TGCGCCAGCAGCCAATACCGGGACAGGGACTACGAGCAGTACTTC
TRBV19	.	15	.	TRBJ1-6	CASSIGGVDNSPLHF	TGTGCCAGTAGTATAGGAGGGGTGGATAATTCACCCCTCCACTTT
TRBV5-6	.	13	.	TRBJ1-2	CASSLARGSGYTF	TGTGCCAGCAGCTTGGCTAGGGGATCCGGCTACACCTTC
TRBV18	.	15	.	TRBJ2-1	CASSTGTYYDNEQFF	TGTGCCAGCTCAACCGGGACCTATTACGACAATGAGCAGTTCTTC
TRBV10-1	.	17	.	TRBJ2-1	CASSESWTGSSYNEQFF	TGCGCCAGCAGTGAGTCGTGGACGGGGAGCTCCTACAATGAGCAGTTCTTC
TRBV10-3	.	14	TRBD2	TRBJ2-3	CAIGPRGSTDTQYF	TGTGCCATCGGCCCGCGGGGGTCCACAGATACGCAGTATTTT
TRBV5-1	.	15	TRBD2	TRBJ2-7	CASSLGGRSPDEQYF	TGCGCCAGCAGCTTGGGCGGGAGGTCCCCCGACGAGCAGTACTTC
TRBV5-4	.	16	TRBD1	TRBJ2-2	CASSPGGRQGTGELFF	TGTGCCAGCAGCCCCGGCGGGCGACAGGGGACCGGGGAGCTGTTTTTT
TRBV5-1	.	13	TRBD1	TRBJ2-4	CASSLPGGNIQYF	TGCGCCAGCAGCTTGCCAGGGGGAAACATTCAGTACTTC
TRBV6-6	.	11	.	TRBJ2-3	CASSLIDTQYF	TGTGCCAGCTCACTAATAGATACGCAGTATTTT
TRBV7-2	.	15	TRBD2	TRBJ2-3	CASSRPGLHLDTQYF	TGTGCCAGCAGCCGGCCGGGACTACACCTAGATACGCAGTATTTT
TRBV28	.	18	TRBD1	TRBJ2-7	CASSLISQGTVKNYEQYF	TGTGCCAGCAGTTTAATATCTCAGGGGACAGTCAAGAACTACGAGCAGTACTTC
TRBV5-4	.	13	.	TRBJ2-7	CASSLALGDEQYF	TGTGCCAGCAGCTTGGCCCTTGGGGACGAGCAGTACTTC
TRBV5-1	.	14	TRBD1	TRBJ1-2	CASSLLDRENGYTF	TGCGCCAGCAGCTTACTAGACAGGGAGAATGGCTACACCTTC
TRBV7-8	.	16	TRBD1	TRBJ1-5	CASSLDQGAGNQPQHF	TGTGCCAGCAGCTTGGATCAGGGGGCCGGCAATCAGCCCCAGCATTTT
TRBV7-9	.	14	TRBD1	TRBJ2-7	CASSLQQGAGEQYF	TGTGCCAGCAGCTTACAACAGGGGGCGGGAGAGCAGTACTTC
TRBV2	once	14	.	TRBJ2-5	CASSEDGGLETQYF	TGTGCCAGCAGTGAAGATGGGGGCCTGGAGACCCAGTACTTC
TRBV5-4	.	17	TRBD2	TRBJ2-3	CASSLVGLAGVADTQYF	TGTGCCAGCAGCTTGGTCGGGCTAGCGGGAGTAGCAGATACGCAGTATTTT
TRBV5-4	.	15	TRBD1	TRBJ1-1	CASASGGLEGTEAFF	TGTGCCAGCGCCTCAGGGGGCTTGGAGGGCACTGAAGCTTTCTTT
TRBV9	.	13	.	TRBJ2-5	CASSASSYETQYF	TGTGCCAGCAGCGCGAGTTCATACGAGACCCAGTACTTC
TRBV4-3	once	17	TRBD2	TRBJ2-3	CASSRTSGGIGTDTQYF	TGCGCCAGCAGCCGAACTAGCGGTGGGATAGGCACAGATACGCAGTATTTT
TRBV5-4	.	15	TRBD1	TRBJ1-2	CASSQTEQGAGGYTF	TGTGCCAGCAGCCAGACAGAACAGGGGGCCGGGGGCTACACCTTC
TRBV7-3	.	15	TRBD2	TRBJ2-5	CASSSRAGGPETQYF	TGTGCCAGCAGCTCTAGAGCGGGGGGGCCGGAGACCCAGTACTTC
TRBV2	.	14	.	TRBJ1-2	CASSAGQLIGGYTF	TGTGCCAGCAGTGCCGGACAGTTGATCGGTGGCTACACCTTC
TRBV30	.	14	TRBD1	TRBJ1-6	CAWATGERDSPLHF	TGTGCCTGGGCCACAGGGGAAAGGGATTCACCTCTCCACTTT
TRBV6-5	.	11	.	TRBJ2-7	CASGGYIQQYF	TGTGCCAGTGGTGGGTATATTCAGCAGTACTTC
TRBV2	once	15	TRBD1	TRBJ2-7	CASSERDRGLDEQYF	TGTGCCAGCAGTGAAAGGGACAGGGGGCTGGACGAGCAGTACTTC
TRBV19	.	15	.	TRBJ2-1	CASSMPGGVHNEQFF	TGTGCCAGTAGTATGCCCGGTGGGGTGCACAATGAGCAGTTCTTC
TRBV10-3	.	14	.	TRBJ1-1	CAISGGVANTEAFF	TGTGCCATCAGTGGAGGGGTCGCGAACACTGAAGCTTTCTTT
TRBV30	.	15	TRBD1	TRBJ1-4	CAWSPTGARTEKLFF	TGTGCCTGGAGCCCAACAGGGGCAAGGACTGAAAAACTGTTTTTT
TRBV10-2	.	15	TRBD1	TRBJ1-4	CASSWTRDRNEKLFF	TGCGCCAGCAGTTGGACCCGGGACAGAAATGAAAAACTGTTTTTT
TRBV7-8	once	18	TRBD2	TRBJ2-1	CASSLGPSGENSYNEQFF	TGTGCCAGCAGCTTAGGCCCGAGCGGGGAGAACTCCTACAATGAGCAGTTCTTC
TRBV2	.	15	.	TRBJ1-3	CASSATVSSGNTIYF	TGTGCCAGCAGTGCTACAGTGTCCTCTGGAAACACCATATATTTT
TRBV28	.	13	TRBD1	TRBJ1-2	CASSPGQFYGYTF	TGTGCCAGCAGCCCGGGACAGTTCTATGGCTACACCTTC
TRBV7-9	.	14	.	TRBJ2-3	CASSPTSSTDTQYF	TGTGCCAGCAGCCCGACTTCAAGCACAGATACGCAGTATTTT
TRBV6-6	.	16	TRBD2	TRBJ2-7	CASSLHLGRESYEQYF	TGTGCCAGCAGTCTCCACCTTGGGAGGGAATCCTACGAGCAGTACTTC
TRBV11-2	.	16	.	TRBJ2-5	CASSLDLGNLGETQYF	TGTGCCAGCAGCTTAGATCTGGGGAATCTTGGAGAGACCCAGTACTTC
TRBV7-2	.	12	.	TRBJ2-5	CASSSRGGTQYF	TGTGCCAGCAGCTCCCGAGGGGGGACCCAGTACTTC
TRBV6-5	.	13	.	TRBJ2-1	CASSRQGGNEQFF	TGTGCCAGCAGTAGACAGGGAGGCAATGAGCAGTTCTTC
TRBV7-2	.	15	.	TRBJ1-2	CASSLVGGLGYGYTF	TGTGCCAGCAGCTTAGTTGGGGGGCTTGGCTATGGCTACACCTTC